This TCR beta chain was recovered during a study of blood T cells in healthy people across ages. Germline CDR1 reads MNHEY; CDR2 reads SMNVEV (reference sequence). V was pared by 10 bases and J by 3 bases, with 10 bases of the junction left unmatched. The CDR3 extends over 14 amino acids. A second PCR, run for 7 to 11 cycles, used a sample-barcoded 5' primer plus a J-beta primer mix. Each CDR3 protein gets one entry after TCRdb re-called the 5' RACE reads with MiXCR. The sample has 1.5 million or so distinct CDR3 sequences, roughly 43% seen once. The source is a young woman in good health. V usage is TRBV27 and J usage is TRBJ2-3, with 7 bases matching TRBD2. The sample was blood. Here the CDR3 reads CANSLQRETDTQYF. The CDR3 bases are TGTGCCAACAGCCTTCAGCGGGAAACAGATACGCAGTATTTT.